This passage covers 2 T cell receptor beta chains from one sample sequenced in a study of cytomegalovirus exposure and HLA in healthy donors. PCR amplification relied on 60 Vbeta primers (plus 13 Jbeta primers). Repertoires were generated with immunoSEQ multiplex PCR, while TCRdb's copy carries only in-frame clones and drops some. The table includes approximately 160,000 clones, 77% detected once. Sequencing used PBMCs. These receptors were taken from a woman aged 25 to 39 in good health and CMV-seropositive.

CDR3 protein: CASSVGRAGALHEQYF. Here the CDR3 DNA reads TGTGCCAGCAGCGTAGGAAGAGCGGGGGCTTTGCACGAGCAGTACTTC. The chain is built from TRBV9 and TRBJ2-7, with 8 nucleotides matching TRBD2. The CDR3 has 16 amino acids. With 0 bases clipped from V and 5 bases from J, the junction kept 10 bases outside the gene matches. Germline lookup yields CDR1 SGDLS and CDR2 YYNGEE.

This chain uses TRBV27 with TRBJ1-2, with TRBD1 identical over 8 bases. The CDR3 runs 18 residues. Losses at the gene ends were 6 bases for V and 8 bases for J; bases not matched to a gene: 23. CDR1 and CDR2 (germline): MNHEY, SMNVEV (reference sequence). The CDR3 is CASSTRGTGSSFSWGYTF. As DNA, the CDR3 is TGTGCCAGCAGCACTAGGGGGACAGGTTCCTCCTTTTCCTGGGGCTACACCTTC.